A single TCR beta chain is shown here with its context. This clone's antigen is unknown. The sample holds no much larger clone one base away, and base qualities are not on file. The collaborating institutions used their own protocols to collect whole blood in K2EDTA tubes. For TCRbeta analysis, collaborators shipped samples as frozen whole blood, isolated PBMCs, or DNA extracted from either of those sample types. The data originate from a study of blood T cell repertoires in COVID-19 (TCRdb year 2020). In the study overall: Samples from collaborators originated in the United States, Italy and Spain and spanned both the acute and convalescent phases of COVID-19. The prospective study material was composed of cDNA or gDNA derived from T cells, B-cell-depleted T cells, or PBMCs. Deeply sampled blood TCRbeta repertoires from subjects exposed to, actively infected with, or recovered from COVID-19 were included in the dataset. The repertoires were released in a freely available public database intended as a resource for research on the immune response to SARS-CoV-2. The samples were drawn from two sources: the first 160 participants of the ongoing ImmuneRACE study, and about 1,300 subjects contributed by 6 global collaborators. Nearly every sample came with metadata listing a de-identified subject ID, COVID-19 status, age in years and sex. Where HLA class I and class II types were available, the types were taken from metadata supplied by the sample provider, not from assay-based typing.

Broad study findings and their caveats: Clinical and demographic metadata were provided uncurated, with the amount varying by source and participant.

The immunoSEQ Assay, a bias-controlled multiplex PCR, was used to amplify TCRbeta CDR3 regions from genomic DNA. As for the original processing: Nucleated cell counts per sample were estimated from amplification of reference gene primers within the assay. To quantify the absolute abundance of each unique TCRbeta CDR3 rearrangement, sequence reads were collapsed and filtered. For each sample, productive Simpson clonality was calculated as the square root of Simpson's diversity index across productive rearrangements. The table comes from immuneACCESS by way of TCRdb, which keeps in-frame sequences with V and J called. Part of the clones is missing from these tables; in studies checked, under half for an unresolved V gene and the rest for unknown reasons. The DNA gave D and trimming, while V, J and clone size come from that table. The sample table shows 150,000 to 200,000 clones, and approximately 89% are seen once. Of the sample, roughly 2.6% is held by the ten largest clones.

The sample taken for sequencing was peripheral blood. This TCR came from a man aged 40-50 years with active or convalescent COVID-19.

The sequenced DNA is TGTGCCAGCAGCTTAGATGCGGTTATGAACACTGAAGCTTTCTTT. Its translation reads: CASSLDAVMNTEAFF. Recombination connected TRBV7-9 to TRBJ1-1; the D gene lacks a confident call. V gives up 1 base and J gives up 0 bases, and the segment between their germline ends measures 9 bases. Reading from cysteine to phenylalanine, the CDR3 counts 15 amino acids. The sequence is cut down to CDR3 DNA, 45 bases in frame from base 1. For CDR1 and CDR2, the germline V gene (reference sequence) lists SEHNR and FQNEAQ.